This T cell receptor beta chain was identified during a study of cytomegalovirus exposure and HLA in healthy donors. The study ran its PCR with 60 Vbeta and 13 Jbeta primers. Profiled with immunoSEQ multiplex PCR; TCRdb holds only in-frame clones, not every one. The repertoire includes about 190,000 clones, approximately 82% of them detected once, and around 2% sits in the top ten. V gave up 1 base and J gave up 3 bases, with 9 bases separating them. Germline CDR1 SGHKS, CDR2 YYEKEE (reference sequence). This CDR3 is built from 14 residues. Sequenced: PBMCs. The sequence was collected from a woman aged 18-35 years in good health and CMV-seropositive. This chain connects TRBV5-5 to TRBJ2-3, with a tentative D call TRBD2 (6 bases). The CDR3: CASSLTSRTDTQYF. CDR3 coding DNA: TGTGCCAGCAGCTTGACTAGCAGGACAGATACGCAGTATTTT.